This passage covers 22 T cell receptor beta chains from one sample sequenced in a study of cytomegalovirus exposure and HLA in healthy donors. Assay used: immunoSEQ multiplex PCR; TCRdb lists only in-frame clones, some missing. The sample yields approximately 260,000 clones, 80% to 90% seen once. The sample was PBMCs. Receptors were obtained from a young woman in good health and CMV-seronegative.

This chain connects TRBV5-6 to TRBJ1-5, with D perhaps matching TRBD1 (5 bases). V lost 1 base to trimming and J lost 5 bases, with 13 bases between them. The CDR3 contains 15 residues. CDR1 and CDR2 from the germline V gene are SGHDT and YYEEEE. DNA of the CDR3: TGTGCCAGCAGCTTGACGACCTGGGGCGATCAGCCCCAGCATTTT. Amino acid sequence: CASSLTTWGDQPQHF.

This rearrangement joins TRBV5-1 to TRBJ1-4; D not certain. The germline V gene has CDR1 SGHRS and CDR2 YFSETQ. CDR3 length: 14 residues. V was cut by 2 bases and J by 3 bases, with 8 bases left in between. Here the CDR3 DNA reads TGCGCCAGCAGCTTCTTAGCTCCTAATGAAAAACTGTTTTTT. Translated: CASSFLAPNEKLFF.

CDR3: CAWSRTSGVESTDTQYF. CDR3 coding DNA: TGTGCCTGGAGTAGGACTAGCGGAGTGGAGAGCACAGATACGCAGTATTTT. V and J are TRBV30 and TRBJ2-3; TRBD2 matches 10 bases. With 2 bases clipped from V and 0 bases from J, the junction kept 8 bases outside the gene matches. Germline assignment: CDR1 GTSNPN and CDR2 SVGIG (reference sequence). There are 17 residues in the CDR3.

The V gene is TRBV5-6, the J gene TRBJ1-2; D is ambiguous. The CDR3 sequence is 14 residues long. The germline V and J ends were trimmed by 4 bases and 1 base, with 11 bases remaining between them. Germline V gives CDR1 SGHDT, CDR2 YYEEEE. The CDR3 DNA reads TGTGCCAGCAGCCCCGGAGGGAGTAACTATGGCTACACCTTC. Translated: CASSPGGSNYGYTF.

This clone was counted between two and nine times. The chain carries TRBV18 and TRBJ1-2; D is perhaps TRBD1 (5 bases). CDR1 and CDR2 from the germline V gene are KGHSH and LQKENI. The CDR3 contains 14 residues. V was trimmed by 6 bases and J by 3 bases, leaving 14 bases between them. CDR3 amino acids: CASSTVPGHYGYTF. DNA of the CDR3: TGTGCCAGCTCCACGGTACCAGGGCACTATGGCTACACCTTC.

The chain carries TRBV28 and TRBJ1-4, with a possible D match to TRBD1 (5 bases). This CDR3 has 12 residues. The V end was cut by 4 bases, the J end by 8 bases, with 8 bases between. Germline V gene data show CDR1 as MDHEN and CDR2 as SYDVKM. The DNA of the CDR3 is TGTGCCAGCAGTTCTTGGACAGAAAAACTGTTTTTT. This encodes CASSSWTEKLFF.

In DNA form, the CDR3 reads TGTGCCAGCAGCACGGGACAGGGGGGGAAGAGGAACACTGAAGCTTTCTTT. This gives the protein CASSTGQGGKRNTEAFF. The rearrangement joins TRBV2 to TRBJ1-1, with 11 bases that match TRBD1. Germline CDR1 and CDR2: SNHLY and FYNNEI. CDR3 length: 17 residues. Trimming removed 6 bases from V and 1 base from J; junction bases left unmatched: 10.

The count of this clone is one. The genes are TRBV7-2 and TRBJ2-3; 16 bases match TRBD2. Trimming cost V 6 bases and J 4 bases; bases outside gene matches: 7. Germline CDR1 and CDR2: SGHTA and FQGNSA. The CDR3 has 17 amino acids. The CDR3: CASRTGTSGGAADTQYF. The CDR3 region has the DNA TGTGCCAGCAGGACCGGGACTAGCGGGGGGGCAGCAGATACGCAGTATTTT.

The rearrangement uses TRBV6-1 and TRBJ1-2; maybe TRBD1 (5 bases). Trimming removed 2 bases at V and 0 bases at J, with 10 bases between. The CDR3 has 15 amino acids. CDR1 and CDR2 from the germline V gene are MNHNS and SASEGT. CDR3 sequence: CASSEIRGSNYGYTF. DNA of the CDR3: TGTGCCAGCAGTGAAATAAGGGGCTCTAACTATGGCTACACCTTC.

The CDR3 protein is CAWGVPQETQYF. The CDR3, as DNA: TGTGCCTGGGGAGTTCCCCAAGAGACCCAGTACTTC. This chain uses TRBV30 with TRBJ2-5, with D uncertain. The CDR3 covers 12 residues. Germline V CDR1 and CDR2: GTSNPN, SVGIG (reference sequence). V shed 5 bases and J shed 1 base, with 8 bases lying between them. Combining the CDR3 with reference TRBV30 and TRBJ2-5 gives the whole variable domain SQTIHQWPATLVQPVGSPLSLECTVEGTSNPNLYWYRQAAGRGLQLLFYSVGIGQISSEVPQNLSASRPQDRQFILSSKKLLLSDSGFYLCAWGVPQETQYFGPGTRLLVL.

The V call is TRBV25-1, the J call TRBJ1-3; D is possibly TRBD1 (5 bases). The germline V and J ends were trimmed by 4 bases and 2 bases, with 18 bases remaining between them. The CDR3 is made up of 17 amino acids. CDR1 and CDR2 from the germline V gene are MGHDK and SYGVNS. CDR3 coding DNA: TGTGCCAGCAGTGGGTATAGACAGACCTTCACTGGAAACACCATATATTTT. This encodes CASSGYRQTFTGNTIYF.

V is TRBV19 and J is TRBJ2-2, with D uncertain. CDR1 LNHDA and CDR2 SQIVND come from the germline V gene (reference sequence). Trimming stripped 5 bases from V and 4 bases from J, with 11 bases between. The CDR3 extends over 14 amino acids. The CDR3 sequence is CASSLSGSTGELFF. CDR3 in DNA: TGTGCCAGTAGTCTATCAGGTAGCACCGGGGAGCTGTTTTTT.

J is TRBJ2-5 and V is TRBV5-1; 10 bases match TRBD2. J lost 3 bases, V lost 0 bases, and 2 bases had no gene match. Germline V lookup: CDR1 SGHRS, CDR2 YFSETQ. The CDR3 is made up of 15 amino acids. The CDR3 region is CASSLVTSGKETQYF. For the CDR3, the DNA is TGCGCCAGCAGCTTGGTTACTAGCGGGAAAGAGACCCAGTACTTC.

A word on this clone: Other DNA variants within this sample encode the same CDR3. The chain employs TRBV6-4 and TRBJ2-5, with 10 bases matching TRBD1. CDR1 is MRHNA and CDR2 is SNTAGT in the germline V gene. J lost 4 bases, V lost 5 bases, and 1 base had no gene match. The CDR3 runs 13 residues. The DNA for the CDR3 is TGTGCCAGCAGTAGGGACAGGGGAGAGACCCAGTACTTC. Translation gives CASSRDRGETQYF.

V is TRBV2 and J is TRBJ2-6; a possible D gene is TRBD2 (6 bases). The V and J ends lost 6 bases and 3 bases respectively, with 12 bases between them. This CDR3 is built from 15 residues. Germline CDR1 and CDR2: SNHLY and FYNNEI. The CDR3, as DNA: TGTGCCAGCAGCCGAATGGGACTTGGGGCCAACGTCCTGACTTTC. It yields the protein CASSRMGLGANVLTF.

This chain connects TRBV6-5 to TRBJ1-5; 12 bases align to TRBD1. Trimming at V came to 2 bases and at J to 7 bases, leaving 3 bases not matched to a gene. The germline V gene has CDR1 MNHEY and CDR2 SVGAGI. The CDR3 consists of 15 residues. This CDR3 reads CASSYGTGGGQPQHF. Here the CDR3 DNA reads TGTGCCAGCAGTTACGGGACAGGGGGCGGCCAGCCCCAGCATTTT.

The sample holds a few counts of this clone. The genes are TRBV5-6 and TRBJ1-1; D is unclear. The CDR3 is 14 amino acids. V lost 2 bases to trimming and J lost 0 bases, with 8 bases between them. Germline CDR1 and CDR2: SGHDT and YYEEEE. This CDR3 is CASSLRGLNTEAFF. CDR3 bases: TGTGCCAGCAGCTTACGAGGGTTGAACACTGAAGCTTTCTTT.

This clone has ten or more counts. The CDR3 DNA sequence: TGTGCCAGTAGTGTTTGGGGGACAGGGGGCAATCAGCCCCAGCATTTT. It translates to CASSVWGTGGNQPQHF. The rearrangement uses TRBV19 and TRBJ1-5, with 10 bases identical to TRBD1. In germline, CDR1 is LNHDA, CDR2 SQIVND (reference sequence). This CDR3 spans 16 amino acids. J was trimmed by 2 bases and V by 5 bases; bases with no gene match: 6.

The chain carries TRBV10-1 and TRBJ2-5; D is undetermined. Between the trimmed V and J ends, which lost 2 bases and 2 bases, there was a span of 6 bases. The CDR3 runs 13 residues. Germline lookup yields CDR1 WNHNN and CDR2 SYGVQD (reference sequence). CDR3 coding DNA: TGCGCCAGCAGTGAGGGCGGACAAGAGACCCAGTACTTC. Translated: CASSEGGQETQYF.

The rearrangement uses TRBV29-1 and TRBJ2-2; 8 bases agree with TRBD2. CDR1 SQVTM and CDR2 ANQGSEA come from the germline V gene. CDR3 length: 15 amino acids. V lost 0 bases and J lost 4; bases outside the gene matches: 4. In nucleotides, the CDR3 is TGCAGCGTTGAAGAGGCGGGGGGCAGCACCGGGGAGCTGTTTTTT. Amino acid sequence: CSVEEAGGSTGELFF.

V is TRBV5-1 and J is TRBJ1-4; TRBD1 agrees at 9 bases. The germline V gene has CDR1 SGHRS and CDR2 YFSETQ. V shed 4 bases, J shed 7 bases, and the junction held 8 bases outside the gene matches. The length of the CDR3 is 15 residues. CDR3 coding DNA: TGCGCCAGCAGCCTGGGGACAGGGCTAGGTGAAAAACTGTTTTTT. Its protein product is CASSLGTGLGEKLFF. Combining the CDR3 with reference TRBV5-1 and TRBJ1-4 gives the whole variable domain KAGVTQTPRYLIKTRGQQVTLSCSPISGHRSVSWYQQTPGQGLQFLFEYFSETQRNKGNFPGRFSGRQFSNSRSEMNVSTLELGDSALYLCASSLGTGLGEKLFFGSGTQLSVL.

The gene calls are TRBV28 and TRBJ2-2, with 7 bases identical to TRBD2. Germline loops: CDR1 MDHEN, CDR2 SYDVKM. The CDR3 spans 13 residues. The CDR3 sequence is CAAGASGTGELFF. DNA of the CDR3: TGTGCTGCGGGAGCGTCGGGCACCGGGGAGCTGTTTTTT. Variable domain in full (rest from reference TRBV28 and TRBJ2-2): DVKVTQSSRYLVKRTGEKVFLECVQDMDHENMFWYRQDPGLGLRLIYFSYDVKMKEKGDIPEGYSVSREKKERFSLILESASTNQTSMYLCAAGASGTGELFFGEGSRLTVL.